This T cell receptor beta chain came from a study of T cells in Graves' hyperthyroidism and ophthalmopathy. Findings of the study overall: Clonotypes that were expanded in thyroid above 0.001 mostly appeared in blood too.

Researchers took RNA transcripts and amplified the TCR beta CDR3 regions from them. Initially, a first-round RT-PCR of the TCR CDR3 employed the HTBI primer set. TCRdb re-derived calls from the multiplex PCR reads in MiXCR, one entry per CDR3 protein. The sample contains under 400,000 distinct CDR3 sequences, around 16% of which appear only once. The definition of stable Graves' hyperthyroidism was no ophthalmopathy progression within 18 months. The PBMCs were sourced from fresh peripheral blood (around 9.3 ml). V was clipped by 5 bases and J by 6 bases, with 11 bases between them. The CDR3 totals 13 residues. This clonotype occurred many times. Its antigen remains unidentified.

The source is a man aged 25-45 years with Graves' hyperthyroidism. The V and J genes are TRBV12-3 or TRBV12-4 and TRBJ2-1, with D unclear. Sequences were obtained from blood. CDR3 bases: TGTGCCAGCAGTAGAGGTGCCAGCAATGAGCAGTTCTTC. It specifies CASSRGASNEQFF.